The rows below give T cell receptor beta chains drawn from one sample of a study of blood T cell repertoires in COVID-19. The data were produced by immunoSEQ multiplex PCR, yet TCRdb's version contains in-frame clones alone and is incomplete. The sample records about 240,000 clones, roughly 87% being singletons. Sequenced input: peripheral blood. These receptors were collected from a man aged 55-75 years who had recovered from COVID-19. Each CDR3 is given with its conserved first and last residue. Fields, in order: clone size, D gene, V gene, J gene, CDR3 protein, CDR3 DNA. The D gene is left open where the match is weak. For some rows the clone size is stated as once, few or many, or as a class when expanded; others skip it.

size: once
D: -
V: TRBV19
J: TRBJ2-4
CDR3: CASSVAGGSNAKNIQYF
DNA: TGTGCCAGTAGTGTCGCCGGGGGTTCTAATGCCAAAAACATTCAGTACTTC

size: -
D: -
V: TRBV10-3
J: TRBJ2-6
CDR3: CAISESRLGANVLTF
DNA: TGTGCCATCAGTGAGTCGCGCCTCGGGGCCAACGTCCTGACTTTC

size: -
D: TRBD1
V: TRBV3-1/TRBV3-2
J: TRBJ1-2
CDR3: CASSPWTGGGDGYTF
DNA: TGTGCCAGCAGCCCGTGGACAGGGGGTGGCGATGGCTACACCTTC

size: once
D: -
V: TRBV12-3/TRBV12-4
J: TRBJ1-1
CDR3: CASSLYSEAFF
DNA: TGTGCCAGCAGTTTATACTCCGAAGCTTTCTTT

size: -
D: TRBD1
V: TRBV19
J: TRBJ2-3
CDR3: CASTDRANTDTQYF
DNA: TGTGCCAGTACTGACAGGGCGAACACAGATACGCAGTATTTT

size: once
D: TRBD1
V: TRBV5-6
J: TRBJ1-1
CDR3: CASSSIRDSPRGAFF
DNA: TGTGCCAGCAGCTCAATCAGGGACAGCCCCCGAGGAGCTTTCTTT

size: few
D: TRBD1
V: TRBV19
J: TRBJ1-6
CDR3: CASSPLTGNSSPLHF
DNA: TGTGCCAGTAGTCCTCTGACAGGGAACAGCTCACCCCTCCACTTT

size: -
D: -
V: TRBV19
J: TRBJ1-1
CDR3: CASRGLGIGTEAFF
DNA: TGTGCCAGTAGAGGTCTGGGCATTGGGACTGAAGCTTTCTTT

size: -
D: -
V: TRBV10-3
J: TRBJ1-6
CDR3: CAISVAGEGSPLHF
DNA: TGTGCCATCAGTGTGGCAGGGGAGGGTTCACCCCTCCACTTT

size: -
D: -
V: TRBV6-6
J: TRBJ1-5
CDR3: CASSYSGASLQPQHF
DNA: TGTGCCAGCAGTTACTCGGGGGCGTCGCTTCAGCCCCAGCATTTT

size: -
D: TRBD1
V: TRBV27
J: TRBJ2-2
CDR3: CASSLNTRRGQTGELFF
DNA: TGTGCCAGCAGTTTAAATACCCGCAGGGGGCAGACCGGGGAGCTGTTTTTT

size: -
D: -
V: TRBV7-9
J: TRBJ1-5
CDR3: CASSLPGQGQPQHF
DNA: TGTGCCAGCAGCTTACCGGGACAAGGACAGCCCCAGCATTTT

size: -
D: -
V: TRBV27
J: TRBJ2-3
CDR3: CASSLGTLNTDTQYF
DNA: TGTGCCAGCAGTTTAGGGACACTTAACACAGATACGCAGTATTTT

size: once
D: -
V: TRBV7-9
J: TRBJ2-7
CDR3: CASAGLSDEQYF
DNA: TGTGCCAGCGCGGGACTCTCCGACGAGCAGTACTTC

size: -
D: -
V: TRBV7-2
J: TRBJ1-5
CDR3: CASSPRAGNQPQHF
DNA: TGTGCCAGCAGCCCACGAGCAGGGAACCAGCCCCAGCATTTT

size: -
D: -
V: TRBV27
J: TRBJ1-1
CDR3: CASSPLAQNTEAFF
DNA: TGTGCCAGCAGTCCCCTCGCACAGAACACTGAAGCTTTCTTT

size: -
D: -
V: TRBV2
J: TRBJ2-7
CDR3: CASSPSLARDEQYF
DNA: TGTGCCAGCAGTCCCTCACTAGCACGGGACGAGCAGTACTTC

size: -
D: -
V: TRBV2
J: TRBJ1-4
CDR3: CASRNNRATNEKLFF
DNA: TGTGCCAGCAGAAACAACAGGGCAACTAATGAAAAACTGTTTTTT

size: -
D: -
V: TRBV19
J: TRBJ1-1
CDR3: CASSIRQLAFF
DNA: TGTGCCAGTAGTATCCGACAGTTGGCTTTCTTT

size: once
D: -
V: TRBV5-1
J: TRBJ1-2
CDR3: CASSAQTTVQDGYTF
DNA: TGCGCCAGCAGCGCACAGACCACGGTCCAAGATGGCTACACCTTC

size: -
D: -
V: TRBV7-9
J: TRBJ1-6
CDR3: CASSLDRGVGSPLHF
DNA: TGTGCCAGCAGCTTAGATCGGGGGGTTGGTTCACCCCTCCACTTT

size: -
D: TRBD1
V: TRBV5-1
J: TRBJ2-5
CDR3: CASSLARGRVETQYF
DNA: TGCGCCAGCAGCTTGGCCAGGGGGCGCGTGGAGACCCAGTACTTC

size: -
D: -
V: TRBV6-6
J: TRBJ2-1
CDR3: CASSYEYNEQFF
DNA: TGTGCCAGCAGTTATGAGTACAATGAGCAGTTCTTC

size: -
D: -
V: TRBV9
J: TRBJ2-3
CDR3: CASSVLPGSTDTQYF
DNA: TGTGCCAGCAGCGTATTGCCAGGGAGCACAGATACGCAGTATTTT

size: -
D: -
V: TRBV29-1
J: TRBJ1-1
CDR3: CSVDRQGSNTEAFF
DNA: TGCAGCGTTGACCGTCAGGGTTCAAACACTGAAGCTTTCTTT

size: few
D: -
V: TRBV18
J: TRBJ1-1
CDR3: CASSNRNTEAFF
DNA: TGTGCCAGCTCAAACAGGAACACTGAAGCTTTCTTT

size: -
D: -
V: TRBV11-2
J: TRBJ1-1
CDR3: CASSLGEGRRAFF
DNA: TGTGCCAGCAGCTTAGGCGAAGGGAGGCGAGCTTTCTTT